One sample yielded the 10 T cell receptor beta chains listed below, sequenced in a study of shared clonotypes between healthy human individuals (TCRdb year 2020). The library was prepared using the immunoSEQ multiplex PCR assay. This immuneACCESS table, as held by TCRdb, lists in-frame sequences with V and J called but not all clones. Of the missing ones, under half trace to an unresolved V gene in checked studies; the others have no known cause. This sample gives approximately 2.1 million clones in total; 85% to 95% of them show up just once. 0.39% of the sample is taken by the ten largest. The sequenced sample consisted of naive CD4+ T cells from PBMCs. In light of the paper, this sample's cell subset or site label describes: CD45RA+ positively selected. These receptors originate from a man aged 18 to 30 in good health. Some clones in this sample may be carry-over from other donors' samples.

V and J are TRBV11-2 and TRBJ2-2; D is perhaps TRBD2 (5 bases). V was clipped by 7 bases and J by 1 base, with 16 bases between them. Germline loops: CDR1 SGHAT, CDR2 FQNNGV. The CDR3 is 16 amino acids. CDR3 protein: CASTRPLGENTGELFF. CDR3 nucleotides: TGTGCCAGCACCCGCCCCCTCGGGGAGAACACCGGGGAGCTGTTTTTT. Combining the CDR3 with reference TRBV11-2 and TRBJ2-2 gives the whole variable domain EAGVAQSPRYKIIEKRQSVAFWCNPISGHATLYWYQQILGQGPKLLIQFQNNGVVDDSQLPKDRFSAERLKGVDSTLKIQPAKLEDSAVYLCASTRPLGENTGELFFGEGSRLTVL.

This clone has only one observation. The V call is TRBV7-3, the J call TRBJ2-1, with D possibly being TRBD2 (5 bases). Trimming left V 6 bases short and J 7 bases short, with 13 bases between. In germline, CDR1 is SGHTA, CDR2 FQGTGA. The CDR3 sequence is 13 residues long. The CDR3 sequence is CASSFGLGNEQFF. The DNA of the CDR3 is TGTGCCAGCAGTTTCGGACTTGGGAATGAGCAGTTCTTC.

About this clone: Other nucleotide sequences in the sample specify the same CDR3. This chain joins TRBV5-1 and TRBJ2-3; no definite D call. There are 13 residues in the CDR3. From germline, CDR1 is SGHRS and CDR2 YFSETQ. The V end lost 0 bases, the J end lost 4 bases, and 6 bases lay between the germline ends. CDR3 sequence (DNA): TGCGCCAGCAGCTTGGGTTCGGCAGATACGCAGTATTTT. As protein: CASSLGSADTQYF.

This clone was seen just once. The CDR3 region is CASSKLAGDNTGELFF. CDR3 coding DNA: TGCGCCAGCAGCAAACTAGCGGGAGATAACACCGGGGAGCTGTTTTTT. V gene TRBV4-3 combines with J gene TRBJ2-2; 11 bases match TRBD2. The CDR3 covers 16 residues. Germline assignment: CDR1 LGHNA and CDR2 YSLEER. V gave up 5 bases and J gave up 2 bases; unmatched junction bases: 4.

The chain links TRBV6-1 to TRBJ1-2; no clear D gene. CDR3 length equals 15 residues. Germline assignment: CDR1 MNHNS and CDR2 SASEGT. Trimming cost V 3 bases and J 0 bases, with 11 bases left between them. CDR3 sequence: CASSEIGLANYGYTF. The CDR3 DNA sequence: TGTGCCAGCAGTGAGATAGGCCTGGCTAACTATGGCTACACCTTC.

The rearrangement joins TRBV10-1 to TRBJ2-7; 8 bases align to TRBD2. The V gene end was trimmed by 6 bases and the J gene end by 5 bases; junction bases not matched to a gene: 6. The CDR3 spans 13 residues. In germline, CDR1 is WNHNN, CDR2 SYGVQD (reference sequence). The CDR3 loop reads CASSPGGVNEQYF. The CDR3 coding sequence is TGCGCCAGCAGCCCCGGGGGGGTGAACGAGCAGTACTTC.

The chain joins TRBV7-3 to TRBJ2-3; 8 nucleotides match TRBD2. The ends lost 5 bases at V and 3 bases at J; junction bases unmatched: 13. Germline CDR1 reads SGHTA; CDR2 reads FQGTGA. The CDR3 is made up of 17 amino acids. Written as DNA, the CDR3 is TGTGCCAGCAGCCTCACGGGGGGGCCCCCGTCTACAGATACGCAGTATTTT. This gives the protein CASSLTGGPPSTDTQYF.

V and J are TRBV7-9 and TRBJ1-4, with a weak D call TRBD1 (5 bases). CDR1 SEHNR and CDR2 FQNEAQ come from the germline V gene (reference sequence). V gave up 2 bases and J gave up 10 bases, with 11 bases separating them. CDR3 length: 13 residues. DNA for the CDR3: TGTGCCAGCAGCTTAACAGGCTGGGGAAAACTGTTTTTT. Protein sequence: CASSLTGWGKLFF.

CDR3 DNA sequence: TGTGCCAGCAGCTCAGCAGGGGGGACCGGGGAGCTGTTTTTT. Translation: CASSSAGGTGELFF. This chain joins TRBV7-9 and TRBJ2-2; possible D gene TRBD1, 7 bases. The CDR3 is made up of 14 amino acids. V dropped 4 bases and J dropped 5 bases, with 11 bases sitting between them. From germline, CDR1 is SEHNR and CDR2 FQNEAQ (reference sequence).

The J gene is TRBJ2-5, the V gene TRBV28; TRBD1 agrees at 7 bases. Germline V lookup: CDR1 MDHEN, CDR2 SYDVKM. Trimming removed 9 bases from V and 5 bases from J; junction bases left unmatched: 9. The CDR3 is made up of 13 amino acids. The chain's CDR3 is CASQQGSRETQYF. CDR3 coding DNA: TGTGCCAGTCAACAGGGGTCGAGGGAGACCCAGTACTTC.